This T cell receptor (beta chain) was documented in a study of PD-L1 blockade in urothelial cancer. Study-wide context: Twenty-five of 29 patients were men who had bladder-origin urothelial cancer.

Assay used: immunoSEQ multiplex PCR; TCRdb lists only in-frame clones, some missing. The sample has around 27,000 clones; roughly 80% are singletons. Germline loops: CDR1 MNHEY, CDR2 SMNVEV (reference sequence). The CDR3 sequence is 15 residues long. Trimming shortened V by 0 bases and J by 5 bases, and 13 bases separated the two germline ends. The sequencing used PBMCs, collected around atezolizumab (anti-PD-L1) treatment. The chain is built from TRBV27 and TRBJ1-1; D might be TRBD1 (5 bases). This TCR was sampled from a man aged 45-65 years with urothelial cancer. Here the CDR3 reads CASSLSGGIATEAFF. The CDR3 region has the DNA TGTGCCAGCAGTTTATCGGGGGGAATAGCGACTGAAGCTTTCTTT.